The clone carrying this TCR beta chain was recorded at least ten times. The sample belongs to a study of identical twins. CDR1 and CDR2 (germline): SQVTM, ANQGSEA. V lost 2 bases and J lost 8, with 15 bases in between. The CDR3 is made up of 14 amino acids. It was template switching that added a universal primer site, and there were unique molecular identifiers on the cDNA. TCRdb itself ran the 5' RACE reads through MiXCR, one entry per CDR3 protein. The sample holds hundreds of thousands of distinct CDR3 sequences, around 5.7% seen once. This clonotype was sampled from a man younger than 30 in good health. This chain joins TRBV29-1 and TRBJ1-4; D is possibly TRBD1 (5 bases). The sequenced sample consisted of naive T cells sorted from blood. The CDR3 region is CSVEQGRGGEKLFF. CDR3 bases: TGCAGCGTTGAACAGGGACGAGGAGGAGAAAAACTGTTTTTT.